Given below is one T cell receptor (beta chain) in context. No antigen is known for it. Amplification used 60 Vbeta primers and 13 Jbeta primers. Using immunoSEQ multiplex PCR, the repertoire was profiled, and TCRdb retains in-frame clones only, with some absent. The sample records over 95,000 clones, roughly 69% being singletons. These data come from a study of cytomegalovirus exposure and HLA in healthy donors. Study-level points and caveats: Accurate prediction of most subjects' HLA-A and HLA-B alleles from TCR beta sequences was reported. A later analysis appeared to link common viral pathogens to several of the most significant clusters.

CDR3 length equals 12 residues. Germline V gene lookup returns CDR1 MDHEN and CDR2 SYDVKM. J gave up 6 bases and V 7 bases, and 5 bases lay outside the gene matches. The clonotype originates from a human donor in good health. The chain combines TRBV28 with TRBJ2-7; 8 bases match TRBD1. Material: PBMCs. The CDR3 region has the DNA TGTGCCAGCACGGACAGGGTCGGCGAGCAGTACTTC. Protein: CASTDRVGEQYF.